A selection of T cell receptor beta chains follows, all from one sample in a study of blood T cells in healthy people across ages. TCRdb fed the 5' RACE reads into MiXCR, producing one record per CDR3 protein. The sample carries around 900,000 distinct CDR3 sequences, about 51% recorded once. Specimen: blood. The receptors were gathered from a woman in her sixties or seventies in good health. Both conserved end residues are part of each CDR3. The D gene is left open where the match is weak. A row's size may be missing; if present it is once, few, many or a size class.

clone_size: few
j_call: TRBJ2-7
d_call: TRBD2
v_call: TRBV11-2
cdr3_aa: CASRQSGMYEQYF
cdr3_nt: TGTGCCAGCAGACAAAGCGGGATGTACGAGCAGTACTTC

clone_size: .
j_call: TRBJ2-4
d_call: TRBD2
v_call: TRBV14
cdr3_aa: CASSAAGGNIQYF
cdr3_nt: TGTGCCAGCAGTGCAGCGGGGGGAAACATTCAGTACTTC

clone_size: .
j_call: TRBJ2-5
d_call: TRBD1
v_call: TRBV20-1
cdr3_aa: CSARDPWVTGAIGEQYF
cdr3_nt: TGCAGTGCTAGGGATCCCTGGGTGACAGGGGCCATTGGGGAGCAGTACTTC

clone_size: many
j_call: TRBJ2-7
d_call: .
v_call: TRBV7-2
cdr3_aa: CASSFAGTYEQYF
cdr3_nt: TGTGCCAGCAGCTTCGCGGGGACCTACGAGCAGTACTTC

clone_size: .
j_call: TRBJ2-1
d_call: .
v_call: TRBV7-6
cdr3_aa: CASFKAGSEQFF
cdr3_nt: TGTGCCAGCTTCAAAGCGGGCAGTGAGCAGTTCTTC

clone_size: .
j_call: TRBJ2-7
d_call: .
v_call: TRBV21-1
cdr3_aa: CASSIEPGQDLTMDSYEQYF
cdr3_nt: TGTGCCAGCAGCATCGAACCGGGACAAGATTTGACCATGGACAGCTACGAGCAGTACTTC

clone_size: .
j_call: TRBJ2-4
d_call: .
v_call: TRBV20-1
cdr3_aa: CSAPQGYVKNIQYF
cdr3_nt: TGCAGTGCTCCACAGGGTTACGTCAAAAACATTCAGTACTTC

clone_size: .
j_call: TRBJ2-5
d_call: TRBD1
v_call: TRBV11-3
cdr3_aa: CASSLGGQGAETQYF
cdr3_nt: TGTGCCAGCAGCTTAGGTGGACAGGGGGCGGAGACCCAGTACTTC

clone_size: .
j_call: TRBJ2-1
d_call: .
v_call: TRBV4-1
cdr3_aa: CASSQGPGRSYEQFF
cdr3_nt: TGCGCCAGCAGCCAAGGACCCGGGAGATCGTACGAGCAGTTCTTC

clone_size: .
j_call: TRBJ1-4
d_call: .
v_call: TRBV15
cdr3_aa: CATSRGQAERKLFF
cdr3_nt: TGTGCCACCAGCAGAGGACAGGCGGAGAGAAAACTGTTTTTT

clone_size: .
j_call: TRBJ2-6
d_call: .
v_call: TRBV30
cdr3_aa: CAWRRGPLGANVLTF
cdr3_nt: TGTGCCTGGAGGAGGGGACCGTTGGGGGCCAACGTCCTGACTTTC

clone_size: once
j_call: TRBJ2-1
d_call: .
v_call: TRBV6-4
cdr3_aa: CASSDSRGGRVNEQFF
cdr3_nt: TGTGCCAGCAGTGACTCCCGTGGGGGTAGGGTCAATGAGCAGTTCTTC

clone_size: .
j_call: TRBJ2-7
d_call: TRBD2
v_call: TRBV5-1
cdr3_aa: CASSPDLSGRGNEQYF
cdr3_nt: TGCGCCAGCAGCCCAGACCTTAGCGGGAGGGGTAACGAGCAGTACTTC

clone_size: .
j_call: TRBJ2-4
d_call: .
v_call: TRBV19
cdr3_aa: CASSAAVNIQYF
cdr3_nt: TGTGCCAGTAGCGCCGCAGTAAACATTCAGTACTTC

clone_size: few
j_call: TRBJ1-1
d_call: TRBD1
v_call: TRBV5-1
cdr3_aa: CASRKVQGSRTEAFF
cdr3_nt: TGCGCCAGCAGAAAAGTACAGGGGTCCCGCACTGAAGCTTTCTTT

clone_size: .
j_call: TRBJ2-5
d_call: .
v_call: TRBV29-1
cdr3_aa: CSVHADGRQETQYF
cdr3_nt: TGCAGCGTACATGCGGACGGACGACAAGAGACCCAGTACTTC

clone_size: .
j_call: TRBJ1-6
d_call: .
v_call: TRBV20-1
cdr3_aa: CSASRGPYNSPLHF
cdr3_nt: TGCAGTGCTAGCCGGGGACCCTATAATTCACCCCTCCACTTT

clone_size: .
j_call: TRBJ2-5
d_call: .
v_call: TRBV12-3/TRBV12-4
cdr3_aa: CASSSGWGTQYF
cdr3_nt: TGTGCCAGCAGTTCAGGGTGGGGGACCCAGTACTTC

clone_size: .
j_call: TRBJ2-3
d_call: TRBD2
v_call: TRBV20-1
cdr3_aa: CSARDSLAGEMGDTQYF
cdr3_nt: TGCAGTGCTAGAGATTCCCTAGCGGGAGAGATGGGAGATACGCAGTATTTT

clone_size: once
j_call: TRBJ2-5
d_call: .
v_call: TRBV5-8
cdr3_aa: CASSLRAAGETQYF
cdr3_nt: TGTGCCAGCAGCTTGAGGGCCGCTGGAGAGACCCAGTACTTC

clone_size: .
j_call: TRBJ2-3
d_call: .
v_call: TRBV18
cdr3_aa: CASSQYGLPGADTQYF
cdr3_nt: TGTGCCAGCTCACAGTACGGCCTCCCCGGGGCAGATACGCAGTATTTT

clone_size: .
j_call: TRBJ2-6
d_call: TRBD2
v_call: TRBV5-1
cdr3_aa: CASSLVAGGSHSGANVLTF
cdr3_nt: TGCGCCAGCAGCTTGGTAGCGGGAGGATCCCATTCTGGGGCCAACGTCCTGACTTTC

clone_size: many
j_call: TRBJ2-7
d_call: TRBD2
v_call: TRBV7-2
cdr3_aa: CASSLGSGSPYEQYF
cdr3_nt: TGTGCCAGCAGCTTAGGTAGCGGGAGTCCCTACGAGCAGTACTTC

clone_size: .
j_call: TRBJ2-3
d_call: .
v_call: TRBV5-4
cdr3_aa: CASTPRPGVDTQYF
cdr3_nt: TGTGCCAGCACCCCCCGGCCGGGAGTAGATACGCAGTATTTT

clone_size: few
j_call: TRBJ1-2
d_call: .
v_call: TRBV4-2
cdr3_aa: CASSPAQGFGYTF
cdr3_nt: TGTGCCAGCAGCCCGGCTCAGGGTTTTGGCTACACCTTC

clone_size: .
j_call: TRBJ2-3
d_call: .
v_call: TRBV11-2
cdr3_aa: CASSLARLTQYF
cdr3_nt: TGTGCCAGCAGCTTAGCACGTCTTACGCAGTATTTT

clone_size: few
j_call: TRBJ2-3
d_call: .
v_call: TRBV7-2
cdr3_aa: CAGTIVTRTDTQYF
cdr3_nt: TGTGCCGGCACCATAGTGACTAGGACAGATACGCAGTATTTT

clone_size: .
j_call: TRBJ2-4
d_call: .
v_call: TRBV27
cdr3_aa: CASSPAAMIAKNIQYF
cdr3_nt: TGTGCCAGCAGTCCAGCGGCCATGATAGCCAAAAACATTCAGTACTTC

clone_size: .
j_call: TRBJ2-3
d_call: .
v_call: TRBV9
cdr3_aa: CASSRWADTQYF
cdr3_nt: TGTGCCAGCAGCAGGTGGGCAGATACGCAGTATTTT

clone_size: few
j_call: TRBJ2-7
d_call: .
v_call: TRBV7-2
cdr3_aa: CAIEAPGLVGSYEQYF
cdr3_nt: TGTGCCATCGAAGCCCCGGGCCTCGTGGGCTCCTACGAGCAGTACTTC

clone_size: few
j_call: TRBJ1-2
d_call: TRBD1
v_call: TRBV6-5
cdr3_aa: CASRTGDVSYTF
cdr3_nt: TGTGCCAGCAGGACAGGGGACGTGAGCTACACCTTC

clone_size: few
j_call: TRBJ1-5
d_call: .
v_call: TRBV6-6
cdr3_aa: CASAALNGQPQHF
cdr3_nt: TGTGCCAGCGCGGCCCTTAACGGTCAGCCCCAGCATTTT

clone_size: .
j_call: TRBJ1-1
d_call: .
v_call: TRBV6-1
cdr3_aa: CASSERSNRFTEAFF
cdr3_nt: TGTGCCAGCAGTGAACGGTCCAATCGTTTCACTGAAGCTTTCTTT

clone_size: few
j_call: TRBJ1-6
d_call: .
v_call: TRBV6-5
cdr3_aa: CASSSQRNNSPLHF
cdr3_nt: TGTGCCAGCAGTTCACAGAGAAATAATTCACCCCTCCACTTT

clone_size: .
j_call: TRBJ2-7
d_call: .
v_call: TRBV6-6
cdr3_aa: CATNQKNYEQYF
cdr3_nt: TGTGCCACCAACCAAAAGAACTACGAGCAGTACTTC

clone_size: .
j_call: TRBJ2-5
d_call: TRBD2
v_call: TRBV7-9
cdr3_aa: CASPGLAEDGEETQYF
cdr3_nt: TGTGCCAGCCCGGGACTAGCGGAGGATGGGGAAGAGACCCAGTACTTC

clone_size: .
j_call: TRBJ2-3
d_call: TRBD2
v_call: TRBV20-1
cdr3_aa: CSARETSGRTDTQYF
cdr3_nt: TGCAGTGCTAGAGAGACTAGCGGGAGGACAGATACGCAGTATTTT

clone_size: .
j_call: TRBJ2-7
d_call: .
v_call: TRBV7-9
cdr3_aa: CASSSISHEQYF
cdr3_nt: TGTGCCAGCAGCTCAATTTCACACGAGCAGTACTTC

clone_size: .
j_call: TRBJ2-3
d_call: .
v_call: TRBV6-2/TRBV6-3
cdr3_aa: CASSYSIGQPSTDTQYF
cdr3_nt: TGTGCCAGCAGTTACTCGATTGGCCAACCTAGCACAGATACGCAGTATTTT

clone_size: .
j_call: TRBJ2-3
d_call: .
v_call: TRBV5-5
cdr3_aa: CASSPWAPDTQYF
cdr3_nt: TGTGCCAGCAGCCCGTGGGCGCCAGATACGCAGTATTTT

clone_size: few
j_call: TRBJ2-5
d_call: .
v_call: TRBV7-8
cdr3_aa: CASSLHREQYF
cdr3_nt: TGTGCCAGCAGCCTCCATAGGGAGCAGTACTTC

clone_size: .
j_call: TRBJ1-1
d_call: .
v_call: TRBV20-1
cdr3_aa: CSATADLAEAFF
cdr3_nt: TGCAGTGCAACGGCCGATTTGGCTGAAGCTTTCTTT

clone_size: .
j_call: TRBJ2-5
d_call: .
v_call: TRBV2
cdr3_aa: CASSELAFSNEQYF
cdr3_nt: TGTGCCAGCAGTGAACTAGCTTTCTCCAATGAGCAGTACTTC

clone_size: .
j_call: TRBJ2-7
d_call: TRBD2
v_call: TRBV12-3/TRBV12-4
cdr3_aa: CASSPRAGVYEQYF
cdr3_nt: TGTGCCAGCAGCCCCCGAGCGGGAGTGTACGAGCAGTACTTC

clone_size: many
j_call: TRBJ2-3
d_call: TRBD2
v_call: TRBV29-1
cdr3_aa: CSVDGLAGVITDTQYF
cdr3_nt: TGCAGCGTTGATGGTCTAGCGGGAGTCATCACAGATACGCAGTATTTT

clone_size: few
j_call: TRBJ2-1
d_call: .
v_call: TRBV29-1
cdr3_aa: CSVELGSSDNEQFF
cdr3_nt: TGCAGCGTTGAACTGGGTTCTTCGGACAATGAGCAGTTCTTC

clone_size: few
j_call: TRBJ2-7
d_call: TRBD2
v_call: TRBV2
cdr3_aa: CASRSGSNYEQYF
cdr3_nt: TGTGCCAGCAGGAGCGGGAGTAATTACGAGCAGTACTTC

clone_size: .
j_call: TRBJ1-2
d_call: .
v_call: TRBV29-1
cdr3_aa: CSGRLAGGNYGYTF
cdr3_nt: TGCAGCGGAAGACTAGCGGGGGGAAACTATGGCTACACCTTC

clone_size: .
j_call: TRBJ2-4
d_call: .
v_call: TRBV4-1
cdr3_aa: CASSPGPIGSLAKSIQYF
cdr3_nt: TGCGCCAGCAGCCCGGGCCCGATAGGTTCCCTAGCCAAAAGCATTCAGTACTTC

clone_size: .
j_call: TRBJ2-1
d_call: .
v_call: TRBV4-3
cdr3_aa: CASSQDSGGGGLNEQFF
cdr3_nt: TGCGCCAGCAGCCAAGATTCGGGGGGCGGAGGGCTAAATGAGCAGTTCTTC

clone_size: few
j_call: TRBJ1-2
d_call: .
v_call: TRBV4-1
cdr3_aa: CASSRRQEANYGYTF
cdr3_nt: TGCGCCAGCAGTCGACGACAGGAGGCTAACTATGGCTACACCTTC

clone_size: few
j_call: TRBJ1-2
d_call: TRBD1
v_call: TRBV29-1
cdr3_aa: CSVQGGGYTF
cdr3_nt: TGCAGCGTTCAGGGGGGTGGCTACACCTTC

clone_size: .
j_call: TRBJ1-4
d_call: .
v_call: TRBV14
cdr3_aa: CASSQDWGLTNEKLFF
cdr3_nt: TGTGCCAGCAGCCAAGATTGGGGACTAACTAATGAAAAACTGTTTTTT

clone_size: few
j_call: TRBJ2-7
d_call: .
v_call: TRBV20-1
cdr3_aa: CSVMGREAYEQYF
cdr3_nt: TGCAGTGTCATGGGCAGGGAGGCCTACGAGCAGTACTTC

clone_size: .
j_call: TRBJ2-5
d_call: .
v_call: TRBV12-3/TRBV12-4
cdr3_aa: CASSWARQETQYF
cdr3_nt: TGTGCCAGCAGTTGGGCGCGCCAAGAGACCCAGTACTTC

clone_size: once
j_call: TRBJ1-4
d_call: .
v_call: TRBV27
cdr3_aa: CASRAGREGKLFF
cdr3_nt: TGTGCCAGCAGAGCAGGGAGGGAAGGAAAACTGTTTTTT

clone_size: .
j_call: TRBJ1-3
d_call: .
v_call: TRBV28
cdr3_aa: CASTFRGSGNTIYF
cdr3_nt: TGTGCCAGCACCTTTCGGGGATCTGGAAACACCATATATTTT